This TCR beta chain is from a study of T cell repertoires in cytomegalovirus infection (dated by TCRdb to about 2019). The study in broad terms: Peptide stimulations targeted recently identified HLA-C-restricted CMV epitopes, whose presentation resists viral immunomodulation, together with well-studied HLA-B-restricted epitopes. Donor HLA type was relevant to the analysis, because carriage of CMV infection together with the matching HLA type was indicated by public TCR beta signatures.

The data were produced on an Illumina HiSeq 1500. TCRdb applied fastp at Q25 and MiXCR to the public reads, then kept only in-frame beta chains. One record per CDR3 amino acid sequence lists the most common genes and DNA. In all, the sample holds hundreds of thousands of distinct CDR3 sequences, and roughly 46% of those were seen once. 35% to 50% of the sample rests with the top ten. The research as a whole found: Cumulative frequency of public TCR beta family members discriminated carriers of CMV infection plus the relevant HLA type in this cohort and an independent approximately 400-donor cohort. In the ex vivo response, HLA-C-restricted CMV-specific TCR beta clonotypes were dominant, and in two of eight donors the single most frequent clonotype came from this HLA-C-restricted group.

The treatment or condition tag for this specimen amounts to: in vitro stimulation with specific CMV peptide epitopes to enrich CMV-specific T cells. This clonotype showed up just a few times. It has no known antigen specificity. No much larger clone exists at a distance of one base, and base qualities are not known. Germline trimming: 6 bases from V, 6 bases from J; junction bases outside gene matches: 13. The CDR3 sequence holds 16 residues, the cysteine and phenylalanine included. Of the read, only the CDR3 DNA is kept; its 48 bases are in frame from base 1. In the germline V gene, CDR1 corresponds to MDHEN and CDR2 to SYDVKM.

The material sequenced was cultured PBMCs, taken from culture after CMV antigen stimulation. The source is a human donor in good health (CMV status not recorded). Some clones in this sample may be carry-over from other donors' samples. Recombination connected TRBV28 to TRBJ2-3, and 9 junction bases match TRBD2. In nucleotide form, the sequence is TGTGCCAGCAGGGCCGGGACTAGCTCAAGGAGGGATACGCAGTATTTT. Its translation is CASRAGTSSRRDTQYF.